This T cell receptor beta chain was sequenced during a study of response to subunit inactivated influenza vaccine. Regarding the study as a whole: That few new T cells are recruited by each seasonal influenza vaccination was the authors' suggestion.

Each CDR3 protein gets one entry after TCRdb re-called the RT-PCR reads with MiXCR. The sample consists of 650,000 to 800,000 distinct CDR3 sequences, more than 11% of them appearing once. Worth noting for this clonotype: Its antigen is undetermined.

J lost 2 bases, V lost 3 bases, and 5 bases had no gene match. The CDR3 extends over 14 amino acids. The germline V gene has CDR1 SQVTM and CDR2 ANQGSEA. This sample comprised PBMCs from blood, obtained 14 days before vaccination. The chain recombines TRBV29-1 with TRBJ2-7; 9 positions agree with TRBD1. This clonotype was sampled from a man in his forties or fifties who received an inactivated influenza vaccine. CDR3 DNA sequence: TGCAGCGTTGAGGGGACAGGGAACCCCTACGAGCAGTACTTC. Residues: CSVEGTGNPYEQYF.